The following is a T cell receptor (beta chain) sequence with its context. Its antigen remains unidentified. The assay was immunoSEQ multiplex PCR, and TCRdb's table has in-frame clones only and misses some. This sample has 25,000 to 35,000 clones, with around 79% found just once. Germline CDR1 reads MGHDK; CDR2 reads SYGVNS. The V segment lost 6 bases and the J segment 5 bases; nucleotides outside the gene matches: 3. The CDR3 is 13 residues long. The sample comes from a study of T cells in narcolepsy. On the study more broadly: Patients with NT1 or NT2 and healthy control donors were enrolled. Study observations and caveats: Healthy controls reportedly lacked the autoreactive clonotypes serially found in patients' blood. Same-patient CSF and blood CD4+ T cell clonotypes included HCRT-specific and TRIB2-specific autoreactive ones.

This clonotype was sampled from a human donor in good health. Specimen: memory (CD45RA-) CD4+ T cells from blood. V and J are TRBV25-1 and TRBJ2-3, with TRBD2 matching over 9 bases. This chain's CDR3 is CASRTSGRDTQYF. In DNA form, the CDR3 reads TGTGCCAGCAGGACTAGCGGAAGAGATACGCAGTATTTT.